This T cell receptor beta chain was documented in a study of T cell repertoires in cytomegalovirus infection. Study observations and caveats: The ex vivo response showed dominance by HLA-C-restricted CMV-specific TCR beta clonotypes.

This CDR3 contains 17 residues. Germline CDR1 SGHVS, CDR2 FNYEAQ. With regard to this clonotype: The antigen remains unidentified. A read error may account for a junction end that differs from germline.

Each CDR3 protein is one row after TCRdb ran MiXCR on the reads. The profile covers some 600,000 distinct CDR3 sequences, with roughly 26% appearing a single time and under 8.5% taken by the ten largest. This TCR derives from a human donor in good health (CMV status not recorded). Some clones in this sample may be carry-over from other donors' samples. This chain joins TRBV7-6 and TRBJ2-3, with 7 bases aligning to TRBD2. Material: CD8+ T cells from PBMCs. CDR3 amino acids: CASSSRDFLTSTETQYF. The CDR3 bases are TGTGCCAGCAGCTCCCGGGACTTCCTGACTAGCACAGAAACGCAGTATTTT.